What follows are 4 T cell receptor beta chains derived from one specimen sequenced in a study of read filtering for tumor transcriptome and immune sequencing. From approximately 430 ng of RNA, a library with molecular barcoded alpha/delta and beta/gamma adaptors was made. One entry per CDR3 protein, called by TCRdb with MiXCR from the reads. The sample records about 130,000 distinct CDR3 sequences, around 13% being singletons. Sequenced input: a population of CD138-negative cells sorted from bone marrow. All receptors come from a donor at least 40 years old with multiple myeloma.

This clonotype was counted between two and nine times. A much larger clone lies one base from this, so it may be a read error. The chain couples TRBV21-1 to TRBJ1-4. TRBV21-1 is listed as a pseudogene. The CDR3 is made up of 15 amino acids. The CDR3 nucleotides are TGTGCCAGTTCAAGGACCCCTGCAACTAATGAAAACCTGTTTTTT. The encoded protein is CASSRTPATNENLFF.

This clonotype was detected many times. The chain recombines TRBV20-1 with TRBJ2-2; TRBD2 is a possible D gene (5 bases). The CDR3 runs to 14 residues. Between the trimmed V and J ends, which lost 1 base and 7 bases, there was a span of 13 bases. Germline V lookup: CDR1 DFQATT, CDR2 SNEGSKA (reference sequence). The CDR3 is CSARVTGIVGELFF. CDR3 in DNA: TGCAGTGCTAGAGTAACGGGGATAGTCGGGGAGCTGTTTTTT.

In its sample, this clonotype was seen many times. The gene calls are TRBV28 and TRBJ2-7, with 10 bases matching TRBD2. Germline CDR1 and CDR2: MDHEN and SYDVKM. The J segment lost 4 bases and the V segment lost 6 bases, leaving 12 bases of the junction unmatched. The CDR3 consists of 16 residues. In DNA, the CDR3 is TGTGCCAGCAGATCCCCTCTAGCGGGAGCGCGATACGAGCAGTACTTC. Translation: CASRSPLAGARYEQYF. The full variable domain, with the rest looked up from reference TRBV28 and TRBJ2-7, is DVKVTQSSRYLVKRTGEKVFLECVQDMDHENMFWYRQDPGLGLRLIYFSYDVKMKEKGDIPEGYSVSREKKERFSLILESASTNQTSMYLCASRSPLAGARYEQYFGPGTRLTVT.

This clonotype occurred a few times. The chain employs TRBV27 and TRBJ2-5; 8 nucleotides agree with TRBD2. V lost 6 bases and J lost 5; bases outside the gene matches: 5. The CDR3 runs 13 residues. Germline-derived CDR1 and CDR2 are MNHEY and SMNVEV (reference sequence). CDR3 sequence: CASSRGGWETQYF. CDR3 DNA sequence: TGTGCCAGCAGCCGGGGGGGCTGGGAGACCCAGTACTTC.